The rows below give T cell receptor beta chains drawn from one sample of a study of OX40 agonist ivuxolimab in advanced cancers. TCRdb keeps only in-frame clones here, not all; method: immunoSEQ multiplex PCR. The sample shows fewer than 30,000 clones, more than 75% of them seen only once. Sample: CD4+ or CD8+ T cells sorted from blood, taken in a trial of the OX40 agonist ivuxolimab. The origin of the receptors is an adult with an advanced solid tumor such as melanoma, head and neck, liver or kidney cancer. Both conserved end residues are part of each CDR3. A D gene is named only where the DNA matches it firmly. Only some rows state a clone size, as once, few, many or a class for expanded clones.

clone size: once
J gene: TRBJ2-2
CDR3 length: 17
D gene: TRBD1
V gene: TRBV6-4
CDR3 DNA: TGTGCCAGCAGTGACTCAGTGCAGGGGGCGTCCACCGGGGAGCTGTTTTTT
CDR3 protein: CASSDSVQGASTGELFF

clone size: NA
J gene: TRBJ2-5
CDR3 length: 14
D gene: NA
V gene: TRBV4-2
CDR3 DNA: TGTGCCAGCAGTCACTGGCTGACCCAAGAGACCCAGTACTTC
CDR3 protein: CASSHWLTQETQYF

clone size: few
J gene: TRBJ2-7
CDR3 length: 19
D gene: TRBD2
V gene: TRBV2
CDR3 DNA: TGTGCCAGCAGTGACCCCGGGACACCTTCTTCTAGCGGGAGGAACGAGCAGTACTTC
CDR3 protein: CASSDPGTPSSSGRNEQYF

clone size: NA
J gene: TRBJ2-7
CDR3 length: 13
D gene: TRBD2
V gene: TRBV9
CDR3 DNA: TGTGCCAGCAGCTCGGGACTACACTACGAGCAGTACTTC
CDR3 protein: CASSSGLHYEQYF

clone size: NA
J gene: TRBJ2-1
CDR3 length: 14
D gene: TRBD1
V gene: TRBV2
CDR3 DNA: TGTGCCTCCCCTAAAGGACAGGGGTACAATGAGCAGTTCTTC
CDR3 protein: CASPKGQGYNEQFF

clone size: NA
J gene: TRBJ2-4
CDR3 length: 16
D gene: NA
V gene: TRBV27
CDR3 DNA: TGTGCCAGCAGTTTATGGGGGGCATCAGCCAAAAACATTCAGTACTTC
CDR3 protein: CASSLWGASAKNIQYF

clone size: NA
J gene: TRBJ2-7
CDR3 length: 13
D gene: NA
V gene: TRBV7-6
CDR3 DNA: TGTGCCAGCAGCCCCAGGTCCGGGGTCGAGCAGTACTTC
CDR3 protein: CASSPRSGVEQYF

clone size: NA
J gene: TRBJ2-7
CDR3 length: 11
D gene: NA
V gene: TRBV28
CDR3 DNA: TGTGCCAGCAGTTTTGACTACGAGCAGTACTTC
CDR3 protein: CASSFDYEQYF

clone size: NA
J gene: TRBJ2-1
CDR3 length: 15
D gene: TRBD2
V gene: TRBV13
CDR3 DNA: TGTGCCAGCAGCCCACCGGGGGGGTTCTACAATGAGCAGTTCTTC
CDR3 protein: CASSPPGGFYNEQFF

clone size: NA
J gene: TRBJ1-2
CDR3 length: 14
D gene: NA
V gene: TRBV6-1
CDR3 DNA: TGTGCCAGCAGACTGGGCCCTCTCCTCTATGGCTACACCTTC
CDR3 protein: CASRLGPLLYGYTF

clone size: NA
J gene: TRBJ2-7
CDR3 length: 15
D gene: TRBD2
V gene: TRBV5-1
CDR3 DNA: TGCGCCAGCAGCCCCGGGACTAGCGGTTACTACGAGCAGTACTTC
CDR3 protein: CASSPGTSGYYEQYF

clone size: NA
J gene: TRBJ2-7
CDR3 length: 15
D gene: NA
V gene: TRBV7-3
CDR3 DNA: TGTGCCAGCAGCTTAACGGCCGGGGCTTCCTACGAGCAGTACTTC
CDR3 protein: CASSLTAGASYEQYF

clone size: NA
J gene: TRBJ1-5
CDR3 length: 16
D gene: NA
V gene: TRBV18
CDR3 DNA: TGTGCCAGCTCACCCGCCCAACATTCTAGCAATCAGCCCCAGCATTTT
CDR3 protein: CASSPAQHSSNQPQHF

clone size: NA
J gene: TRBJ1-2
CDR3 length: 12
D gene: NA
V gene: TRBV5-5
CDR3 DNA: TGTGCCAGCAGCTTGGATGAGTATGGCTACACCTTC
CDR3 protein: CASSLDEYGYTF

clone size: NA
J gene: TRBJ1-5
CDR3 length: 10
D gene: NA
V gene: TRBV19
CDR3 DNA: TGTGCCAGTAATGCGCAGCCCCAGCATTTT
CDR3 protein: CASNAQPQHF

clone size: NA
J gene: TRBJ2-7
CDR3 length: 12
D gene: NA
V gene: TRBV7-9
CDR3 DNA: TGTGCCAGCACCCCCAGAGGTAACGAGCAGTACTTC
CDR3 protein: CASTPRGNEQYF

clone size: NA
J gene: TRBJ1-4
CDR3 length: 13
D gene: NA
V gene: TRBV6-9
CDR3 DNA: TGTGCCAGCAGTTACGACTATAATGAAAAACTGTTTTTT
CDR3 protein: CASSYDYNEKLFF

clone size: NA
J gene: TRBJ2-5
CDR3 length: 14
D gene: NA
V gene: TRBV7-6
CDR3 DNA: TGTGCCAGCAGCTCATCACAGGGAAGAGAGACCCAGTACTTC
CDR3 protein: CASSSSQGRETQYF

clone size: few
J gene: TRBJ2-7
CDR3 length: 16
D gene: NA
V gene: TRBV4-3
CDR3 DNA: TGCGCCAGCAGCCCAAAGTACGCCGAGAGCTCCTACGAGCAGTACTTC
CDR3 protein: CASSPKYAESSYEQYF

clone size: NA
J gene: TRBJ1-4
CDR3 length: 17
D gene: NA
V gene: TRBV4-2
CDR3 DNA: TGTGCCAGCAGCCCCAGAGCAGATCGAGGGGACAAGGAAAAACTGTTTTTT
CDR3 protein: CASSPRADRGDKEKLFF

clone size: NA
J gene: TRBJ1-1
CDR3 length: 13
D gene: NA
V gene: TRBV15
CDR3 DNA: TGTGCCACCAGGGAGCAGGTGAACACTGAAGCTTTCTTT
CDR3 protein: CATREQVNTEAFF

clone size: NA
J gene: TRBJ2-1
CDR3 length: 13
D gene: NA
V gene: TRBV27
CDR3 DNA: TGTGCCAGCAGTTCTAACTACTACAATGAGCAGTTCTTC
CDR3 protein: CASSSNYYNEQFF

clone size: NA
J gene: TRBJ1-1
CDR3 length: 16
D gene: NA
V gene: TRBV19
CDR3 DNA: TGTGCCAGTAGTATAGGGGGGACACCTCTTTGGACTGAAGCTTTCTTT
CDR3 protein: CASSIGGTPLWTEAFF

clone size: NA
J gene: TRBJ2-7
CDR3 length: 12
D gene: TRBD1
V gene: TRBV19
CDR3 DNA: TGTGCCAGTGGCAGGGGGCACTACGAGCAGTACTTC
CDR3 protein: CASGRGHYEQYF

clone size: NA
J gene: TRBJ1-2
CDR3 length: 15
D gene: TRBD1
V gene: TRBV25-1
CDR3 DNA: TGTGCCAGCAGTGGTAGACAGGGAGTACTCGGCGGCTACACCTTC
CDR3 protein: CASSGRQGVLGGYTF

clone size: NA
J gene: TRBJ1-2
CDR3 length: 14
D gene: NA
V gene: TRBV4-1
CDR3 DNA: TGCGCCAGCAGCCAACAGGACGGGACCTTTGGCTACACCTTC
CDR3 protein: CASSQQDGTFGYTF

clone size: NA
J gene: TRBJ2-7
CDR3 length: 13
D gene: NA
V gene: TRBV2
CDR3 DNA: TGTGCCAGCAGTGATTTCGGGTTGTACGAGCAGTACTTC
CDR3 protein: CASSDFGLYEQYF

clone size: NA
J gene: TRBJ1-5
CDR3 length: 13
D gene: NA
V gene: TRBV28
CDR3 DNA: TGTGCCAGCAGTTTAGAAGGGGCTAGAGCCCAGCATTTT
CDR3 protein: CASSLEGARAQHF

clone size: once
J gene: TRBJ2-7
CDR3 length: 13
D gene: NA
V gene: TRBV5-6
CDR3 DNA: TGTGCCAGCAGCTTGTGGATTATGGACGAGCAGTACTTC
CDR3 protein: CASSLWIMDEQYF

clone size: NA
J gene: TRBJ1-1
CDR3 length: 16
D gene: NA
V gene: TRBV5-1
CDR3 DNA: TGCGCCAGCAGCTTGGGAACAGGGAGCAGGAACACTGAAGCTTTCTTT
CDR3 protein: CASSLGTGSRNTEAFF

clone size: NA
J gene: TRBJ1-1
CDR3 length: 12
D gene: NA
V gene: TRBV5-5
CDR3 DNA: TGTGCCAGCAGCCCCCGAGTTGTGGAAGCTTTCTTT
CDR3 protein: CASSPRVVEAFF

clone size: NA
J gene: TRBJ1-5
CDR3 length: 15
D gene: NA
V gene: TRBV19
CDR3 DNA: TGTGCCAGTAGTATATTAGGGGGAGGTAATCAGCCCCAGCATTTT
CDR3 protein: CASSILGGGNQPQHF

clone size: NA
J gene: TRBJ2-7
CDR3 length: 12
D gene: NA
V gene: TRBV5-4
CDR3 DNA: TGTGCCAGCAGCTTGGCCCAAAACGAGCAGTACTTC
CDR3 protein: CASSLAQNEQYF

clone size: NA
J gene: TRBJ2-7
CDR3 length: 14
D gene: TRBD2
V gene: TRBV28
CDR3 DNA: TGTGCCAGCAACATAGCGGGGGTATTCTACGAGCAGTACTTC
CDR3 protein: CASNIAGVFYEQYF

clone size: once
J gene: TRBJ1-5
CDR3 length: 18
D gene: NA
V gene: TRBV4-3
CDR3 DNA: TGCGCCAGCAGCTCAGGGGAACTGTGTAATCCTAGCAATCAGCCCCAGCATTTT
CDR3 protein: CASSSGELCNPSNQPQHF

clone size: NA
J gene: TRBJ1-2
CDR3 length: 15
D gene: TRBD1
V gene: TRBV4-3
CDR3 DNA: TGCGCCAGCAGCCAAGATAGAGGGACAGGGTTTGACTACACCTTC
CDR3 protein: CASSQDRGTGFDYTF

clone size: NA
J gene: TRBJ1-1
CDR3 length: 13
D gene: NA
V gene: TRBV5-4
CDR3 DNA: TGTGCCAGCAGACAGGGTTCGAACACTGAAGCTTTCTTT
CDR3 protein: CASRQGSNTEAFF

clone size: few
J gene: TRBJ2-1
CDR3 length: 19
D gene: TRBD2
V gene: TRBV4-2
CDR3 DNA: TGTGCCAGCAGCCCACATCGGACTAGCGGGAGGGTGGCTTACAATGAGCAGTTCTTC
CDR3 protein: CASSPHRTSGRVAYNEQFF

clone size: NA
J gene: TRBJ1-1
CDR3 length: 13
D gene: NA
V gene: TRBV7-6
CDR3 DNA: TGTGCCAGCAGCTTAACGGGAAACACTGAAGCTTTCTTT
CDR3 protein: CASSLTGNTEAFF

clone size: NA
J gene: TRBJ1-5
CDR3 length: 17
D gene: NA
V gene: TRBV19
CDR3 DNA: TGTGCCAGTAGTATAGATGACTCAGGGACAAGCAATCAGCCCCAGCATTTT
CDR3 protein: CASSIDDSGTSNQPQHF

clone size: NA
J gene: TRBJ1-1
CDR3 length: 16
D gene: TRBD1
V gene: TRBV6-6
CDR3 DNA: TGTGCCAGCAGTAACCCGGGACAGGGGGAGAACACTGAAGCTTTCTTT
CDR3 protein: CASSNPGQGENTEAFF

clone size: NA
J gene: TRBJ2-3
CDR3 length: 15
D gene: NA
V gene: TRBV5-1
CDR3 DNA: TGCGCCAGCAGCTTGTTGCCAGGGCCCACAGATACGCAGTATTTT
CDR3 protein: CASSLLPGPTDTQYF